This T cell receptor beta chain stems from a study of T cells in Graves' hyperthyroidism and ophthalmopathy. The CDR3 is 15 amino acids. Looked up from germline, CDR1 is SEHNR and CDR2 is FQNEAQ (reference sequence). J was trimmed by 0 bases and V by 4 bases; bases with no gene match: 6. There are many counts of this clonotype. Amplified TCR beta CDR3 regions came from RNA transcripts. The HTBI primer set served for first-round RT-PCR of the TCR CDR3. TCRdb re-analysed the multiplex PCR reads in MiXCR, keeping a single row per CDR3 protein. The sample has 300,000 to 450,000 distinct CDR3 sequences, less than 15% seen once.

The rearrangement uses TRBV7-9 and TRBJ2-7; TRBD2 aligns across 7 bases. Sequenced sample: blood. The sequence was collected from a man aged 25-45 years with Graves' hyperthyroidism that later progressed to Graves' ophthalmopathy. CDR3 in amino acids: CASSSTGGSSYEQYF. The CDR3 nucleotides read TGTGCCAGCAGCTCGACCGGCGGGAGCTCCTACGAGCAGTACTTC. The complete variable domain, with remaining parts taken from reference TRBV7-9 and TRBJ2-7, reads DTGVSQNPRHKITKRGQNVTFRCDPISEHNRLYWYRQTLGQGPEFLTYFQNEAQLEKSRLLSDRFSAERPKGSFSTLEIQRTEQGDSAMYLCASSSTGGSSYEQYFGPGTRLTVT.